This TCR beta chain came from a study of blood T cell repertoires in COVID-19. Notes on this clone: One junction end disagrees with the germline gene, perhaps due to a read error.

CDR3 size: 10 residues. Germline loops: CDR1 SQVTM, CDR2 ANQGSEA. Libraries were prepared by immunoSEQ multiplex PCR; TCRdb keeps only in-frame clonotypes and omits some of them. The repertoire holds around 200,000 clones, with approximately 86% as singletons. Sequencing used peripheral blood. The sequence came from a man aged 35 to 55 with active or convalescent COVID-19. The rearrangement links TRBV29-1 to TRBJ1-1, with 7 positions matching TRBD1. The CDR3 spells CSALTGSPIF. The CDR3 DNA is TGCAGCGCTCTGACAGGGTCCCCCATCTTT.